Sequencing of this T cell receptor beta chain was carried out in a study of T cells expressing NK-cell markers. Germline CDR1 SQVTM, CDR2 ANQGSEA. CDR3 size: 14 residues. Reanalyzing the 5' RACE reads, TCRdb keeps one entry per CDR3 protein, without DNA. This sample's clone table lists about 32,000 distinct CDR3 sequences. The chain recombines TRBV29-1 with TRBJ2-3; TCRdb's D call, TRBD1, is unchecked because there is no DNA. The TCR originated in a woman between 18 and 75 years old in good health. The sequencing sample was made of blood T cells: a sorted CD56 or NKG2C T cell subset, CD4+ or CD8+ T cells, or bulk PBMC T cells (not recorded which). CDR3 sequence reads: CSVDTGASTDTQYF.